This T cell receptor beta chain stems from a study of cytomegalovirus exposure and HLA in healthy donors. The PCR was carried out with 60 Vbeta primers and 13 Jbeta primers. Using immunoSEQ multiplex PCR, the repertoire was profiled, and TCRdb retains in-frame clones only, with some absent. The table has under 150,000 clones, 65% to 85% seen once. CDR1 and CDR2 from the germline V gene are MNHEY and SVGAGI. The CDR3 loop spans 14 amino acids. With 0 bases removed from V and 6 bases from J, the gap between germline ends came to 11 bases. This clone appeared a single time. The sequence was collected from a woman aged 40 to 50 in good health and CMV-seropositive. The sequencing input was PBMCs. The chain has TRBV6-5 and TRBJ1-2, with D perhaps TRBD1 (6 bases). The CDR3, as DNA: TGTGCCAGCAGTTACTCTCAAGGGGGGGATGGCTACACCTTC. Protein product: CASSYSQGGDGYTF.